These T cell receptor beta chains were read from a single sample in a study of blood T cells in healthy people across ages. TCRdb reprocessed the 5' RACE reads with MiXCR, giving one entry per CDR3 protein. This sample has over 600,000 distinct CDR3 sequences; about half occur once, and the top ten carry roughly 20%. The sequencing sample was made of blood. The receptors here all came from an elderly man in good health. CDR3s include the opening cysteine and the closing phenylalanine or tryptophan. The D gene is left open where the match is weak. The size field is filled for only some rows; it gives once, few, many or a size class.

J,size,D,V,CDR3,DNA
TRBJ2-3,NA,TRBD2,TRBV11-3,CASSLMTSGNTDTQYF,TGTGCCAGCAGCTTAATGACTAGCGGGAACACAGATACGCAGTATTTT
TRBJ1-2,few,TRBD1,TRBV6-2/TRBV6-3,CASSPGQRNYGYTF,TGTGCCAGCAGTCCGGGACAGCGTAACTATGGCTACACCTTC
TRBJ1-4,NA,NA,TRBV5-1,CASSLTGSNEKLFF,TGCGCCAGCAGCTTGACGGGGTCTAATGAAAAACTGTTTTTT
TRBJ2-3,NA,TRBD2,TRBV14,CASSQGVAGVPDTQYF,TGTGCCAGCAGCCAAGGAGTAGCGGGGGTTCCAGATACGCAGTATTTT
TRBJ2-1,few,TRBD2,TRBV3-1,CASRTSGTYNEQFF,TGTGCCAGCCGGACTAGCGGTACCTACAATGAGCAGTTCTTC
TRBJ2-1,NA,NA,TRBV10-3,CAISARGEQGNEQFF,TGTGCCATCAGTGCTCGGGGGGAGCAGGGGAATGAGCAGTTCTTC
TRBJ2-6,few,NA,TRBV20-1,CSAIGRGSGANVLTF,TGCAGTGCCATCGGCAGGGGAAGTGGGGCCAACGTCCTGACTTTC
TRBJ1-5,few,NA,TRBV12-3/TRBV12-4,CASGRGARNQPQHF,TGTGCGAGCGGGCGGGGGGCAAGGAATCAGCCCCAGCATTTT
TRBJ2-7,few,TRBD2,TRBV29-1,CSVESSGSSYEQYF,TGCAGCGTTGAAAGTAGCGGGAGTTCCTACGAGCAGTACTTC
TRBJ1-1,NA,NA,TRBV19,CASNQQGNTEAFF,TGTGCCAGCAATCAACAGGGGAACACTGAAGCTTTCTTT
TRBJ2-3,few,NA,TRBV2,CASDKERTLDTQYF,TGTGCCAGCGATAAAGAAAGGACGTTGGATACGCAGTATTTT
TRBJ2-7,few,TRBD1,TRBV5-1,CASSLRQGVLEQYF,TGCGCCAGCAGCTTGAGACAGGGTGTCCTCGAGCAGTACTTC
TRBJ2-1,once,TRBD2,TRBV20-1,CSASELADVYNEQFF,TGCAGTGCTAGCGAACTAGCGGACGTCTACAATGAGCAGTTCTTC
TRBJ1-4,NA,TRBD1,TRBV7-2,CASSRSPGTGREKLFF,TGTGCCAGCAGTCGTAGTCCCGGGACAGGTCGTGAAAAACTGTTTTTT
TRBJ2-3,many,TRBD2,TRBV12-3/TRBV12-4,CASIDSGRSTDTQYF,TGTGCCAGCATCGATAGCGGGAGAAGCACAGATACGCAGTATTTT
TRBJ2-5,NA,TRBD2,TRBV7-2,CASSETGTRGQTQYF,TGTGCCAGCAGCGAGACCGGGACTAGGGGACAGACCCAGTACTTC
TRBJ2-3,NA,NA,TRBV5-1,CASSLEDAHTDTQYF,TGCGCCAGCAGCTTGGAGGATGCCCATACAGATACGCAGTATTTT
TRBJ1-1,few,NA,TRBV2,CASTGGGQRTEAFF,TGTGCCAGTACTGGGGGGGGGCAGAGGACTGAAGCTTTCTTT
TRBJ2-5,NA,TRBD1,TRBV7-3,CASSQDRAYNEQYF,TGTGCCAGCAGCCAGGACAGGGCCTACAATGAGCAGTACTTC
TRBJ1-2,many,NA,TRBV10-3,CAISDRGNYGYTF,TGTGCCATCAGTGATCGGGGGAACTATGGCTACACCTTC
TRBJ2-5,few,NA,TRBV4-2,CASSRDGETQYF,TGTGCCAGCAGCCGAGATGGGGAGACCCAGTACTTC
TRBJ2-7,NA,NA,TRBV20-1,CSARDGRTYEQYF,TGCAGTGCTAGAGATGGCAGAACCTACGAGCAGTACTTC
TRBJ2-6,few,NA,TRBV7-9,CASSPPLNWVSGANVLTF,TGTGCCAGCAGCCCCCCGCTCAACTGGGTCTCTGGGGCCAACGTCCTGACTTTC
TRBJ2-1,many,TRBD2,TRBV20-1,CSLTLWTSGIYNEQFF,TGCAGTCTTACACTCTGGACTAGCGGGATCTACAATGAGCAGTTCTTC
TRBJ2-3,NA,NA,TRBV12-3/TRBV12-4,CASSNPSQGRFTDTQYF,TGTGCCAGCAGCAACCCCTCACAGGGCCGCTTCACAGATACGCAGTATTTT
TRBJ2-3,NA,NA,TRBV30,CAWSVTNTDTQYF,TGTGCCTGGAGTGTAACCAACACAGATACGCAGTATTTT
TRBJ1-2,NA,TRBD1,TRBV12-3/TRBV12-4,CASSARDRGVYGYTF,TGTGCCAGCAGTGCCCGGGACAGGGGCGTATATGGCTACACCTTC
TRBJ2-4,NA,TRBD1,TRBV2,CTSRAGQGSKNIQYF,TGTACCAGCAGGGCCGGACAGGGCAGCAAAAACATTCAGTACTTC
TRBJ2-5,NA,NA,TRBV7-9,CASSPGVPSSETQYF,TGTGCCAGCAGTCCAGGGGTCCCTAGCAGTGAGACCCAGTACTTC
TRBJ2-3,NA,NA,TRBV27,CASSTTSEDTQYF,TGTGCCAGCAGTACAACCTCTGAGGATACGCAGTATTTT
TRBJ2-7,NA,TRBD2,TRBV20-1,CSARRTGGTPGEQYF,TGCAGTGCTCGCCGGACGGGGGGTACCCCCGGCGAGCAGTACTTC
TRBJ2-1,few,TRBD1,TRBV5-1,CASSLGQGKYNEQFF,TGCGCCAGCAGCTTGGGACAGGGGAAGTACAATGAGCAGTTCTTC
TRBJ2-3,NA,TRBD2,TRBV28,CASTGGGTDTQYF,TGTGCCAGTACGGGGGGGGGCACAGATACGCAGTATTTT
TRBJ2-7,NA,NA,TRBV24-1,CATSESDFYNEQYF,TGTGCCACCAGTGAGTCCGACTTCTACAATGAGCAGTACTTC
TRBJ2-7,NA,TRBD1,TRBV30,CAWSSGTGVVYEQYF,TGTGCCTGGAGTTCCGGGACAGGGGTTGTCTACGAGCAGTACTTC
TRBJ1-1,NA,NA,TRBV5-1,CASSWAVGGNTEAFF,TGCGCCAGCAGCTGGGCAGTAGGGGGGAACACTGAAGCTTTCTTT
TRBJ1-2,NA,NA,TRBV20-1,CSIKGRGAAGYTF,TGCAGTATAAAAGGGAGAGGGGCAGCTGGCTACACCTTC
TRBJ2-3,NA,TRBD2,TRBV15,CATSRESGRTDTQYF,TGTGCCACCAGCAGAGAAAGCGGGAGAACAGATACGCAGTATTTT
TRBJ2-1,NA,NA,TRBV18,CASSPPIRTRQFF,TGTGCCAGCTCACCACCGATTCGAACAAGGCAGTTCTTC
TRBJ2-7,NA,NA,TRBV10-3,CAIGEGGDATSYEQYF,TGTGCCATCGGTGAAGGAGGGGACGCCACCTCCTACGAGCAGTACTTC
TRBJ2-7,few,TRBD1,TRBV3-1,CASSQGTGGIGGEQYF,TGTGCCAGCAGCCAAGGGACAGGGGGTATTGGCGGCGAGCAGTACTTC
TRBJ2-1,NA,TRBD1,TRBV9,CASSSPGQGIMNEQFF,TGTGCCAGCAGCAGCCCGGGACAGGGGATAATGAATGAGCAGTTCTTC
TRBJ2-1,NA,TRBD2,TRBV29-1,CSVVSGRASEQFF,TGCAGCGTCGTTAGCGGGAGGGCCTCTGAGCAGTTCTTC
TRBJ2-7,NA,NA,TRBV28,CASSLLAGVAYEQYF,TGTGCCAGCAGTTTATTGGCAGGGGTAGCCTACGAGCAGTACTTC
TRBJ2-3,NA,NA,TRBV7-2,CASSPPPLTDTQYF,TGTGCCAGCAGCCCGCCACCCCTCACAGATACGCAGTATTTT